Given below is one TCR beta chain in context. Its antigen is unknown. The CDR3 runs to 13 residues. Germline assignment: CDR1 DFQATT and CDR2 SNEGSKA (reference sequence). J lost 4 bases, V lost 3 bases, and 1 base had no gene match. One entry per CDR3 protein results from TCRdb running MiXCR on the 5' RACE reads. Of 510,000 or so distinct CDR3 sequences in the sample, around 15% are singletons; the top ten hold 0.35% to 0.45%. The data were taken from a study of identical twins. General study results and limits: The authors drew conclusions from cross-sectional statistical analysis rather than following the same donors.

These same data were also listed under a study on yellow fever vaccine responses in identical twins.

The receptor was derived from a woman aged 18-29 years in good health. The sequencing input was CD4+ T cells sorted from blood. V usage is TRBV20-1 and J usage is TRBJ2-1; 9 nucleotides agree with TRBD2. The CDR3 nucleotides are TGCAGTGCTAGTCTAGCGGGATACAATGAGCAGTTCTTC. This gives the protein CSASLAGYNEQFF.